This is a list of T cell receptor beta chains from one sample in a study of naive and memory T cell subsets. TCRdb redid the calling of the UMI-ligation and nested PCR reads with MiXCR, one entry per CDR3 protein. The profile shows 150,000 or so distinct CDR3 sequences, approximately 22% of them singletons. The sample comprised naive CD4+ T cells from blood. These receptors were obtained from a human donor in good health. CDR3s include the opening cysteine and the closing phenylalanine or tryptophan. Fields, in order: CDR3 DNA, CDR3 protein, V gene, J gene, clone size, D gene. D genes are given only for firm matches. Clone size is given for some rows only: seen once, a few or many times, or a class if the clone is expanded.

cdr3_nt: TGTGCCAGTACCCTGGATGGACAGGCATGGAACAATCAGCCCCAGCATTTT
cdr3_aa: CASTLDGQAWNNQPQHF
v_call: TRBV19
j_call: TRBJ1-5
clone_size: .
d_call: TRBD1

cdr3_nt: TGTGCCAGCAGTTACTCATTTACGGGCACAGATACGCAGTATTTT
cdr3_aa: CASSYSFTGTDTQYF
v_call: TRBV6-6
j_call: TRBJ2-3
clone_size: .
d_call: .

cdr3_nt: TGCAGTGCTATACTAGGGGGAGAGACCCAGTACTTC
cdr3_aa: CSAILGGETQYF
v_call: TRBV20-1
j_call: TRBJ2-5
clone_size: .
d_call: .

cdr3_nt: TGTGCCAGCAGTTTATGGGCAGGGGGCGACTATGGCTACACCTTC
cdr3_aa: CASSLWAGGDYGYTF
v_call: TRBV12-3/TRBV12-4
j_call: TRBJ1-2
clone_size: few
d_call: TRBD1

cdr3_nt: TGTGCCAGCAGTTTATCTAGCTCCGGGGAGCTGTTTTTT
cdr3_aa: CASSLSSSGELFF
v_call: TRBV27
j_call: TRBJ2-2
clone_size: many
d_call: .

cdr3_nt: TGTGCCAGCAGTTACCCCCTGGGCCGGGAGGGCGGCGAGCAGTACTTC
cdr3_aa: CASSYPLGREGGEQYF
v_call: TRBV6-6
j_call: TRBJ2-7
clone_size: few
d_call: TRBD2

cdr3_nt: TGCAGTGCCGATCCCGGCACACAATCCCTCACAGATACGCAGTATTTT
cdr3_aa: CSADPGTQSLTDTQYF
v_call: TRBV20-1
j_call: TRBJ2-3
clone_size: .
d_call: .

cdr3_nt: TGCGCCAGCAGCTTCTCACTAGCTAATGAGCAGTTCTTC
cdr3_aa: CASSFSLANEQFF
v_call: TRBV5-1
j_call: TRBJ2-1
clone_size: few
d_call: .

cdr3_nt: TGCAGCAAGCGGGACGCCAACATTCAGTACTTC
cdr3_aa: CSKRDANIQYF
v_call: TRBV29-1
j_call: TRBJ2-4
clone_size: many
d_call: TRBD2

cdr3_nt: TGTGCCAGCAGTTTCAGGCGAACCCTGAACACCATATATTTT
cdr3_aa: CASSFRRTLNTIYF
v_call: TRBV28
j_call: TRBJ1-3
clone_size: .
d_call: .

cdr3_nt: TGTGCCAGCAGCCCGTCCCCACGACTAGCGGGCCCCTACGAGCAGTACTTC
cdr3_aa: CASSPSPRLAGPYEQYF
v_call: TRBV9
j_call: TRBJ2-7
clone_size: .
d_call: TRBD2

cdr3_nt: TGTGCCAGCAGGGAGAGGGCGAACGGAAACACCATATATTTT
cdr3_aa: CASRERANGNTIYF
v_call: TRBV13
j_call: TRBJ1-3
clone_size: .
d_call: .

cdr3_nt: TGCAGCGTTCAGTTCTCCTACGAGCAGTACTTC
cdr3_aa: CSVQFSYEQYF
v_call: TRBV29-1
j_call: TRBJ2-7
clone_size: .
d_call: .

cdr3_nt: TGCGCCAGCAGCCAGACCCCCGGGACTAAAGTGTATGAGCAGTTCTTC
cdr3_aa: CASSQTPGTKVYEQFF
v_call: TRBV4-1
j_call: TRBJ2-1
clone_size: few
d_call: TRBD2

cdr3_nt: TGTGCCAGCAGCTCTAGCGGGAGACTCTACAATGAGCAGTTCTTC
cdr3_aa: CASSSSGRLYNEQFF
v_call: TRBV5-4
j_call: TRBJ2-1
clone_size: few
d_call: TRBD2

cdr3_nt: TGTGCCAGCAGCGTAGGGCCAGCCGCTCTAGCCAAAAACATTCAGTACTTC
cdr3_aa: CASSVGPAALAKNIQYF
v_call: TRBV9
j_call: TRBJ2-4
clone_size: .
d_call: .

cdr3_nt: TGTGCCAGCAGCTTGACAGCAGCCTACGAGCAGTACTTC
cdr3_aa: CASSLTAAYEQYF
v_call: TRBV28
j_call: TRBJ2-7
clone_size: .
d_call: .

cdr3_nt: TGTGCCACCAGCAGAGATTGGGCTAGCGGGGCCGAGCAGTACTTC
cdr3_aa: CATSRDWASGAEQYF
v_call: TRBV15
j_call: TRBJ2-7
clone_size: few
d_call: TRBD2

cdr3_nt: TGTGCCAGTAGTATAGGCACTAGCGGGATAATAAATGAGCAGTTCTTC
cdr3_aa: CASSIGTSGIINEQFF
v_call: TRBV19
j_call: TRBJ2-1
clone_size: once
d_call: TRBD2

cdr3_nt: TGTGCCAGCAGCCCCGGACAGACTATGAACACTGAAGCTTTCTTT
cdr3_aa: CASSPGQTMNTEAFF
v_call: TRBV7-9
j_call: TRBJ1-1
clone_size: few
d_call: .

cdr3_nt: TGTGCCAGCAGTGCCGGAATGGCTGGCGGCTACACCTTC
cdr3_aa: CASSAGMAGGYTF
v_call: TRBV25-1
j_call: TRBJ1-2
clone_size: .
d_call: .

cdr3_nt: TGCGCCAGCAGCCAAGATGTAGGGATCGCAGATACGCAGTATTTT
cdr3_aa: CASSQDVGIADTQYF
v_call: TRBV4-3
j_call: TRBJ2-3
clone_size: .
d_call: .

cdr3_nt: TGTGCCAGCAGCCCTGGACAGGAAGAGACCCAGTACTTC
cdr3_aa: CASSPGQEETQYF
v_call: TRBV7-9
j_call: TRBJ2-5
clone_size: .
d_call: TRBD1

cdr3_nt: TGCAGCGTTGAACCGAGGCAGGACCACTACAATGAGCAGTTCTTC
cdr3_aa: CSVEPRQDHYNEQFF
v_call: TRBV29-1
j_call: TRBJ2-1
clone_size: .
d_call: .

cdr3_nt: TGCAGCGTTGAACGAACCGGGACGCAGTATTTT
cdr3_aa: CSVERTGTQYF
v_call: TRBV29-1
j_call: TRBJ2-3
clone_size: once
d_call: .

cdr3_nt: TGCAGCGGGCAGGAGTTGAACACTGAAGCTTTCTTT
cdr3_aa: CSGQELNTEAFF
v_call: TRBV29-1
j_call: TRBJ1-1
clone_size: .
d_call: .

cdr3_nt: TGCGCCAGCAGCGCAGGGGGCGCCAACACCGGGGAGCTGTTTTTT
cdr3_aa: CASSAGGANTGELFF
v_call: TRBV5-1
j_call: TRBJ2-2
clone_size: few
d_call: TRBD1

cdr3_nt: TGTGCCACGGGCCGCCAGACCAGGCAGCCCCAGCATTTT
cdr3_aa: CATGRQTRQPQHF
v_call: TRBV12-3/TRBV12-4
j_call: TRBJ1-5
clone_size: .
d_call: .

cdr3_nt: TGTGCCAGCAGCTTAGCCAACAGGTTCCATGGCTACACCTTC
cdr3_aa: CASSLANRFHGYTF
v_call: TRBV7-2
j_call: TRBJ1-2
clone_size: .
d_call: .

cdr3_nt: TGTGCCAGCAGTTTCCGGCGGAACGTTGAAGCTTTCTTT
cdr3_aa: CASSFRRNVEAFF
v_call: TRBV28
j_call: TRBJ1-1
clone_size: .
d_call: .

cdr3_nt: TGTGCCAGCAGTTTATCGAAACGGGGGCCGTTCTTC
cdr3_aa: CASSLSKRGPFF
v_call: TRBV27
j_call: TRBJ2-1
clone_size: few
d_call: .

cdr3_nt: TGTGCCGGAGTCATCGACAGGGGGTTGACAGATACGCAGTATTTT
cdr3_aa: CAGVIDRGLTDTQYF
v_call: TRBV12-3/TRBV12-4
j_call: TRBJ2-3
clone_size: many
d_call: TRBD1

cdr3_nt: TGCGCCAGCAGTCCTAACAGGGGATCGGGCAATGAGCAGTTCTTC
cdr3_aa: CASSPNRGSGNEQFF
v_call: TRBV5-1
j_call: TRBJ2-1
clone_size: .
d_call: TRBD1

cdr3_nt: TGTGCCAGCACCCGACAGGGGGCCGCCCCTAATGAAAAACTGTTTTTT
cdr3_aa: CASTRQGAAPNEKLFF
v_call: TRBV27
j_call: TRBJ1-4
clone_size: once
d_call: TRBD1

cdr3_nt: TGTGCCAGCAGCCACAGGGAGTCCTACGAGCAGTACTTC
cdr3_aa: CASSHRESYEQYF
v_call: TRBV6-1
j_call: TRBJ2-7
clone_size: .
d_call: .

cdr3_nt: TGTGCCAGCAGTCCACAGGCCCGCATGAACACTGAAGCTTTCTTT
cdr3_aa: CASSPQARMNTEAFF
v_call: TRBV12-3/TRBV12-4
j_call: TRBJ1-1
clone_size: few
d_call: .

cdr3_nt: TGTGCCAGCAGCCCCCAGTACAATGAGCAGTTCTTC
cdr3_aa: CASSPQYNEQFF
v_call: TRBV14
j_call: TRBJ2-1
clone_size: few
d_call: .

cdr3_nt: TGTGCCAGCAGTTTGATCAATGAGCAGTTCTTC
cdr3_aa: CASSLINEQFF
v_call: TRBV12-3/TRBV12-4
j_call: TRBJ2-1
clone_size: .
d_call: .

cdr3_nt: TGTGCCAGCAGACCGGGACTAGCGTACAATGAGCAGTTCTTC
cdr3_aa: CASRPGLAYNEQFF
v_call: TRBV6-5
j_call: TRBJ2-1
clone_size: many
d_call: TRBD2

cdr3_nt: TGCGCCAGCAGCCAAGCCTCAGTTCTTGCAGATACGCAGTATTTT
cdr3_aa: CASSQASVLADTQYF
v_call: TRBV4-1
j_call: TRBJ2-3
clone_size: many
d_call: .

cdr3_nt: TGTGCCAGCACCTTACGGGACAGGGGTGGAGAGCAGTACTTC
cdr3_aa: CASTLRDRGGEQYF
v_call: TRBV6-2/TRBV6-3
j_call: TRBJ2-7
clone_size: .
d_call: TRBD1

cdr3_nt: TGCAGCTTGGGGGCGAGAGGTTCTTACAATGAGCAGTTCTTC
cdr3_aa: CSLGARGSYNEQFF
v_call: TRBV29-1
j_call: TRBJ2-1
clone_size: many
d_call: .

cdr3_nt: TGTGCCACCAGCAGAGACCCCCGGGGAGATACGCAGTATTTT
cdr3_aa: CATSRDPRGDTQYF
v_call: TRBV15
j_call: TRBJ2-3
clone_size: few
d_call: .

cdr3_nt: TGTGCCACTCGACGTCTCAATGAGCAGTTCTTC
cdr3_aa: CATRRLNEQFF
v_call: TRBV24-1
j_call: TRBJ2-1
clone_size: .
d_call: .

cdr3_nt: TGCAGCGTTGGTCACACAGATACGCAGTATTTT
cdr3_aa: CSVGHTDTQYF
v_call: TRBV29-1
j_call: TRBJ2-3
clone_size: many
d_call: .

cdr3_nt: TGCGCCAGCAGGGACAGGGGGCAAGTAACTGAAGCTTTCTTT
cdr3_aa: CASRDRGQVTEAFF
v_call: TRBV5-1
j_call: TRBJ1-1
clone_size: .
d_call: TRBD1

cdr3_nt: TGTGCCAGCGTGCTTTCGGGGCGCACAGATACGCAGTATTTT
cdr3_aa: CASVLSGRTDTQYF
v_call: TRBV6-6
j_call: TRBJ2-3
clone_size: many
d_call: .

cdr3_nt: TGTGCCAGCTCACCATGGACTAACTCTGGAAACACCATATATTTT
cdr3_aa: CASSPWTNSGNTIYF
v_call: TRBV18
j_call: TRBJ1-3
clone_size: .
d_call: .

cdr3_nt: TGTGCCAGCAGCAGTGTGGTGACCGGGGAGCTGTTTTTT
cdr3_aa: CASSSVVTGELFF
v_call: TRBV7-8
j_call: TRBJ2-2
clone_size: few
d_call: .

cdr3_nt: TGTGCCAGCGGCTTCTGGGAGACCCAGTACTTC
cdr3_aa: CASGFWETQYF
v_call: TRBV6-2/TRBV6-3
j_call: TRBJ2-5
clone_size: .
d_call: .

cdr3_nt: TGTGCCAGCAGCTTATTCATTCGGGGATACACAGATACGCAGTATTTT
cdr3_aa: CASSLFIRGYTDTQYF
v_call: TRBV7-2
j_call: TRBJ2-3
clone_size: few
d_call: .

cdr3_nt: TGTGCCAGTAGTATAGGAGGAGCGGGGACCGGGGAGCTGTTTTTT
cdr3_aa: CASSIGGAGTGELFF
v_call: TRBV19
j_call: TRBJ2-2
clone_size: .
d_call: TRBD2

cdr3_nt: TGTGCCAGCAGTTTAGCTGCGGTTGTATCGACCTACACCTTC
cdr3_aa: CASSLAAVVSTYTF
v_call: TRBV12-3/TRBV12-4
j_call: TRBJ1-2
clone_size: .
d_call: .